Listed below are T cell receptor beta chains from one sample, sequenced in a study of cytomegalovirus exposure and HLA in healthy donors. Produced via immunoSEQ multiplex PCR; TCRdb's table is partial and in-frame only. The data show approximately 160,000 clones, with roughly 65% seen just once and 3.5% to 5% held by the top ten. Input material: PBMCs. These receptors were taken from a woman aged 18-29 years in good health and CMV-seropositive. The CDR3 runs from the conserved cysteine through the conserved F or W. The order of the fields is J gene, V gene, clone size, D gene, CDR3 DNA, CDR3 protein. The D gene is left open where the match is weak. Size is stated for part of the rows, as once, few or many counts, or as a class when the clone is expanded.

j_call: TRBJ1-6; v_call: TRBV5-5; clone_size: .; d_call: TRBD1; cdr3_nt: TGTGCCAGCAGCGGAACCGGGACAGACTATTCACCCCTCCACTTT; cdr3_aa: CASSGTGTDYSPLHF
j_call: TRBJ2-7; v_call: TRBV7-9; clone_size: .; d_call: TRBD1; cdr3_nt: TGTGCCAGCAGCTTAGGGGAACCAGGGGGCTTTGTCCCCTACGAGCAGTACTTC; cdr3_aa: CASSLGEPGGFVPYEQYF
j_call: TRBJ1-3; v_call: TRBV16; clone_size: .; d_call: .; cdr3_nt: TGTGCCAGCAGCCAATCGAGAGATTTGGGAAACACCATATATTTT; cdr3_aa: CASSQSRDLGNTIYF
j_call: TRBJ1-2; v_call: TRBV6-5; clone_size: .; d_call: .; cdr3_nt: TGTGCCAGCAGGGTCAACACCCACTATGGCTGCACCTTC; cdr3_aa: CASRVNTHYGCTF
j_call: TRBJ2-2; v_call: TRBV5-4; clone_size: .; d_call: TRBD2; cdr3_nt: TGTGCCAGCAGCACCAGACTAGCGGGGGGCGGGGAGCTGTTTTTT; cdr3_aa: CASSTRLAGGGELFF
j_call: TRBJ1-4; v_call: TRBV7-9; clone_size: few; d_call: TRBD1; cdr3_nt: TGTGCCAGCAGCTTAGAAGGGACAGGGGGCGAAAAACTGTTTTTT; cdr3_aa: CASSLEGTGGEKLFF
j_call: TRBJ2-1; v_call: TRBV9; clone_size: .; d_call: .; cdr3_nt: TGTGCCAGCAGCGTAGCCCAGGGCCACAATGAGCAGTTCTTC; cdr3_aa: CASSVAQGHNEQFF
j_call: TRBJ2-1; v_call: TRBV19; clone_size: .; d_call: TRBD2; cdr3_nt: TGTGCCAGTCGAGGACTAGCGGGAAACGAAAATGAGCAGTTCTTC; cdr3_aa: CASRGLAGNENEQFF
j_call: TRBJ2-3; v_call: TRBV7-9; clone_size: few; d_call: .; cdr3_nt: TGTGCCAGCAGCTTACAGGGAGATACGCAGTATTTT; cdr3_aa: CASSLQGDTQYF
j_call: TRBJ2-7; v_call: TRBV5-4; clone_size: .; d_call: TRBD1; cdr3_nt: TGTGCCAGCAGCTTGGTGACAGGGTCCCACGAGCAGTACTTC; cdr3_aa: CASSLVTGSHEQYF
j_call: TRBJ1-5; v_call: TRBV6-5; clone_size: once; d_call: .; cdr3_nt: TGTGCCAGCAGTTACGGGGGGGGCAATCAGCCCCAGCATTTT; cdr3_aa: CASSYGGGNQPQHF
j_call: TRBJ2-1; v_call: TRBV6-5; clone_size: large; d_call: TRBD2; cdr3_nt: TGTGCCAGCTACGCGGGAGTAAATGAGCAGTTCTTC; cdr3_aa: CASYAGVNEQFF
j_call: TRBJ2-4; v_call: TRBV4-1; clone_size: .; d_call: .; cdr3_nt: TGCGCCAGCAGCCAAGATTCCCCCACGGACATTCAGTACTTC; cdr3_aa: CASSQDSPTDIQYF
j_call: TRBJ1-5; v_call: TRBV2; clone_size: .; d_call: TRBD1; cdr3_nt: TGTGCCAGCAGCCTAGGACAGGGGGATCAGCCCCAGCATTTT; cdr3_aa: CASSLGQGDQPQHF
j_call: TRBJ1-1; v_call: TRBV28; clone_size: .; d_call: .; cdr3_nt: TGTGCCAGCAGTTTTCAGGGGAACACTGAAGCTTTCTTT; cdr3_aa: CASSFQGNTEAFF
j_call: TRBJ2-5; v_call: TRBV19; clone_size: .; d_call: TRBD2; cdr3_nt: TGTGCCAGTAGTATAGTCCTAGCGGGATTGGGAGAGACCCAGTACTTC; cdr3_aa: CASSIVLAGLGETQYF
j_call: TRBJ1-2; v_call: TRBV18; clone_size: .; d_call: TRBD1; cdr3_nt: TGTGCCAGCTCACCATCAGGACAGGGGGCGATCATCTATGGCTACACCTTC; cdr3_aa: CASSPSGQGAIIYGYTF
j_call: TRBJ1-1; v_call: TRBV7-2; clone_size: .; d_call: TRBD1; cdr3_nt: TGTGCCAGCAGCTTAGGACAGGGAACCGCCTCGGGGGCTGAAGCTTTCTTT; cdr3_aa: CASSLGQGTASGAEAFF
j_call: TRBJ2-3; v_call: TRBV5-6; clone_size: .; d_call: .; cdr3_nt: TGTGCCAGCAGCTTTCTTGGGGTGGCCAGGGGATGGGCGCAGTATTTT; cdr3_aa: CASSFLGVARGWAQYF
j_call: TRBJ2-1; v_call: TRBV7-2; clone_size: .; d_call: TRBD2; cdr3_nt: TGTGCCAGCAGCCCTGAGCGGGAGACCCTCTACAATGAGCAGTTCTTC; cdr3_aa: CASSPERETLYNEQFF
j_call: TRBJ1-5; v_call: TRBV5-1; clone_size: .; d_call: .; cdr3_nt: TGCGCCAGCAGCTTGGATTTCATAGGGGTTTATAGCAATCAGCCCCAGCATTTT; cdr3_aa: CASSLDFIGVYSNQPQHF
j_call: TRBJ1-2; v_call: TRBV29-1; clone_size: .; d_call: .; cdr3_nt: TGCAGCGCCCTACTGTTAAACTATGGCTACACCTTC; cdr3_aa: CSALLLNYGYTF
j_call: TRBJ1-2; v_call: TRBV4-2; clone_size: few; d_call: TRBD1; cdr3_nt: TGTGCCAGCAGCCAAGCGACAGGGGGCGACTATGGCTACACCTTC; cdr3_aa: CASSQATGGDYGYTF
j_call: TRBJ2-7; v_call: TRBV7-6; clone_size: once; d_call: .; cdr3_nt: TGTGCCAGCAGCTCTGAACAGGGCCCCTACGAGCAGTACTTC; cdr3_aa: CASSSEQGPYEQYF
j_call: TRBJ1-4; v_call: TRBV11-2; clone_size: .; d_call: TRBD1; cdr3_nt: TGTGCCAGCAGCTTAGTGGGGACAGGGCCTAATGAAAAACTGTTTTTT; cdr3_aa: CASSLVGTGPNEKLFF
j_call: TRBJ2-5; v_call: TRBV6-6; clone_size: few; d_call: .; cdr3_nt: TGTGCCAGCAGCCAATACCCGGGGGAGACCCAGTACTTC; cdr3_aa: CASSQYPGETQYF
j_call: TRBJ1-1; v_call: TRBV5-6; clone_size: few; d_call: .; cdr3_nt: TGTGCCAGCCGAGCGGGAACTGAAGCTTTCTTT; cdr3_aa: CASRAGTEAFF
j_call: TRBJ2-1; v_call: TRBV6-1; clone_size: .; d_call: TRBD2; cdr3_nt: TGTGCCAGCAGCCGGCGGGAGGTTTACAATGAGCAGTTCTTC; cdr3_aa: CASSRREVYNEQFF
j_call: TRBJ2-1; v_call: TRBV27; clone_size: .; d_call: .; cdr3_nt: TGTGCCAGCAGTTATAACGGGTACAATGAGCAGTTCTTC; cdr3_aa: CASSYNGYNEQFF
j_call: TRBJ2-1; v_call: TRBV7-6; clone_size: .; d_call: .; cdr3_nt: TGTGCCAGCAGCTCCCGACTGCGCGAGCAGTTCTTC; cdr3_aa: CASSSRLREQFF
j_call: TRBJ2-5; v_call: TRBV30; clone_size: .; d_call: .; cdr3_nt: TGTGCCTGGAATAACCTTGGACCGCTCCGGGACTCAGAGGCTTTATGGGAGACCCAGTACTTC; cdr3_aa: CAWNNLGPLRDSEALWETQYF
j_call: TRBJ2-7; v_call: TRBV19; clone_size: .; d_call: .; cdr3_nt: TGTGCCAGTGGGACACCTTACGAGCAGTACTTC; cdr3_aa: CASGTPYEQYF
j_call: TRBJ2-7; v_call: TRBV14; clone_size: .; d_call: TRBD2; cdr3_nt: TGTGCCAGCAGCCAAGAAAAACCGGGACTAGCGGGAGACGAGCAGTACTTC; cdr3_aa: CASSQEKPGLAGDEQYF
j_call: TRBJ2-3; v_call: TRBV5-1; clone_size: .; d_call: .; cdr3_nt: TGCGCCAGCAGCTTCCAGGGATTCACAGATACGCAGTATTTT; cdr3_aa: CASSFQGFTDTQYF
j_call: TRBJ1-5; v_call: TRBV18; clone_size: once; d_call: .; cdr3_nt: TGTGCCAGCTCACCTAATGGGCATAGCAATCAGCCCCAGCATTTT; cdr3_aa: CASSPNGHSNQPQHF
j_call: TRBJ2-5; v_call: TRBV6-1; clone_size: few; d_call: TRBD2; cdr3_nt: TGTGCCATCACAGAACTAGCGGGAGTCCAAGAGACCCAGTACTTC; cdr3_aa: CAITELAGVQETQYF
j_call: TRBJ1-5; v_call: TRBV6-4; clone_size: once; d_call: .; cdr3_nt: TGTGCCAGCAGCCAGGGAACAAATCAGCCCCAGCATTTT; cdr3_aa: CASSQGTNQPQHF
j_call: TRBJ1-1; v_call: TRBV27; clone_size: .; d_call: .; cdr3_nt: TGTGCCAGCAGTTTACGGGGTCGAAACACTGAAGCTTTCTTT; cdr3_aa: CASSLRGRNTEAFF
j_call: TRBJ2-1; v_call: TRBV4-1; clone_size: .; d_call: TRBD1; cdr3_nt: TGCGCCAGCAGCCAGTTTGTTCGGCCCGGGACAGGGGACAATGAGCAGTTCTTC; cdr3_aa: CASSQFVRPGTGDNEQFF
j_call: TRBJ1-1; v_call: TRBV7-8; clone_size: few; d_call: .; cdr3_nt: TGTGCCAGCAGCTTAAACCCGGGTGCGAACACTGAAGCTTTCTTT; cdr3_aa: CASSLNPGANTEAFF
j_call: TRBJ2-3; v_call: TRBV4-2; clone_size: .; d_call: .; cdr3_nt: TGTGCCAGCAGCCAAAGCGCCGCTAAGGGCACAGATACGCAGTATTTT; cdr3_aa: CASSQSAAKGTDTQYF
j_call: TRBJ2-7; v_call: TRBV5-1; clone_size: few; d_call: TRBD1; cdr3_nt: TGCGCCAGCAGCTGGGACAGGGGGAGCCTCGAGCAGTACTTC; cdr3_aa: CASSWDRGSLEQYF
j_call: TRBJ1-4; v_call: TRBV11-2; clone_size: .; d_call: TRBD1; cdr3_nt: TGTGCCAGCAGCTTAAGGGGGCGGGTCACAACTAATGAAAAACTGTTTTTT; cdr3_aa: CASSLRGRVTTNEKLFF
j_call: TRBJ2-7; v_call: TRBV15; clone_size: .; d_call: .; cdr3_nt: TGTGCCACCAGCGTATTTCAGGGTTCCTACGAGCAGTACTTC; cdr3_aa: CATSVFQGSYEQYF
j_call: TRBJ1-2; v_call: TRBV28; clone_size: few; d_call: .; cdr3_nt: TGTGCCAGCACCGAACAGGGTCCTTATGGCTACACCTTC; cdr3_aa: CASTEQGPYGYTF
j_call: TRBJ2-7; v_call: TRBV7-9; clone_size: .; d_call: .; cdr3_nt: TGTGCCAGCAGCTTAGGTAGCGGTTACTACGAGCAGTACTTC; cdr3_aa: CASSLGSGYYEQYF
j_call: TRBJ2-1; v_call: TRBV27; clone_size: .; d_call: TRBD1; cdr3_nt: TGTGCCAGCAGTTCCGACAGGGGGCTTTCCGTGTCCTACAATGAGCAGTTCTTC; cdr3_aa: CASSSDRGLSVSYNEQFF
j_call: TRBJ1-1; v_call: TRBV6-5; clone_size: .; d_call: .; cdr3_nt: TGTGCCAGCAGCCTAGGACAGATGAACACTGAAGCTTTCTTT; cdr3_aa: CASSLGQMNTEAFF
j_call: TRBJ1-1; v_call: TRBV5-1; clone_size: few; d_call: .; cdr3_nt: TGCGCCAGCAGCTTGGGTAGGGGCACTGAAGCTTTCTTT; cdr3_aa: CASSLGRGTEAFF
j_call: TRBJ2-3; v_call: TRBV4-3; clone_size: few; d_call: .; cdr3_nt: TGCGCCAGCAGCAAGCGCCCCGGTAACACAGATACGCAGTATTTT; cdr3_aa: CASSKRPGNTDTQYF
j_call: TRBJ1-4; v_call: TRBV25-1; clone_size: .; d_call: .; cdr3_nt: TGTGCCAGCAGTGAAGGTCTCGGAAAACTGTTTTTT; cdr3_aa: CASSEGLGKLFF
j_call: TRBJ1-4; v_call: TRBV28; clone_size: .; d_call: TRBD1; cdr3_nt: TGTGCCAGCAGTTCAACCGGGACAGGGGGTGAAAAACTGTTTTTT; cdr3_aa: CASSSTGTGGEKLFF